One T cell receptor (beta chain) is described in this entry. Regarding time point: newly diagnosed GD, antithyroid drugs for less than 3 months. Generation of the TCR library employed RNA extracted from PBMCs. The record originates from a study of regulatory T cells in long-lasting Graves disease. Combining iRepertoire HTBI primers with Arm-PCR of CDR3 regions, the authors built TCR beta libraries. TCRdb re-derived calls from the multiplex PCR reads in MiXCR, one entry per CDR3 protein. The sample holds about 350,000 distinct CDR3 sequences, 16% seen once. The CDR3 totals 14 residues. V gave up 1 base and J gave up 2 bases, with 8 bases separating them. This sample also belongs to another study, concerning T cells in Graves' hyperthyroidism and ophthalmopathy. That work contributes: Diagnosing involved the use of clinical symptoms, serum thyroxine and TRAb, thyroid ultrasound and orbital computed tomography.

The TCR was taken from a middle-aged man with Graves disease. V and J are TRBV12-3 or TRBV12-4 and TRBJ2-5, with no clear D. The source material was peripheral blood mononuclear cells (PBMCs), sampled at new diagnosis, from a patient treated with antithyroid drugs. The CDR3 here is CASSLEPRQETQYF. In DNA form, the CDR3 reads TGTGCCAGCAGTTTAGAGCCCCGTCAAGAGACCCAGTACTTC.